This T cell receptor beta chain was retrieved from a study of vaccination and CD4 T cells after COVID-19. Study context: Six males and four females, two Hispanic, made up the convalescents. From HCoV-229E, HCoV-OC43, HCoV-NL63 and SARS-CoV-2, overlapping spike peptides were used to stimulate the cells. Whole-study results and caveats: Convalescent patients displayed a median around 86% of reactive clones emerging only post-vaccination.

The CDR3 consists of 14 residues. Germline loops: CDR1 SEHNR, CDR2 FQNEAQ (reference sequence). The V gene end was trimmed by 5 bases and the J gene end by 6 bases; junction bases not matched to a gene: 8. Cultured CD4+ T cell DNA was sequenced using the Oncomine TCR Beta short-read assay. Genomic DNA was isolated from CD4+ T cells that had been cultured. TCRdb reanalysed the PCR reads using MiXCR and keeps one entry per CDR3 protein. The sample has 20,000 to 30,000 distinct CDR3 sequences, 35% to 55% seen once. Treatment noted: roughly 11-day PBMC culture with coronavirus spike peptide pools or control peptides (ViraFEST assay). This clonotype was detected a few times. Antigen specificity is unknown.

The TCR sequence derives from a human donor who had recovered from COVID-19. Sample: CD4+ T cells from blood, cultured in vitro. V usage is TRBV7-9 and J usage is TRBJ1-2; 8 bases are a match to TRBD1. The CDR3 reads CASSPRTGSHGYTF. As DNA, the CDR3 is TGTGCCAGCAGCCCCAGGACAGGGTCCCATGGCTACACCTTC.